Listed here are 14 T cell receptor beta chains from one sample, sequenced in a study of cytomegalovirus exposure and HLA in healthy donors. Use of 60 Vbeta and 13 Jbeta primers characterized the PCR. The assay was immunoSEQ multiplex PCR, and TCRdb's table has in-frame clones only and misses some. Of some 180,000 clones detected, roughly four fifths appear once; the ten largest clones hold 1.5% to 2%. Material for sequencing was PBMCs. The receptor set was obtained from a man aged 18 to 35 in good health and CMV-seronegative.

Concerning this clone itself: The same CDR3 arises from other DNA sequences in this sample as well. The gene calls are TRBV6-6 and TRBJ2-7, with unresolved D. Germline CDR1 is MNHNY and CDR2 is SVGAGI (reference sequence). The CDR3 is 14 residues long. V lost 2 bases to trimming and J lost 10 bases, with 18 bases between them. CDR3 in DNA: TGTGCCAGCAGTTACCTTCGGGTCTCTGGTGAACAGTACTTC. Translating gives CASSYLRVSGEQYF.

The V and J genes are TRBV7-3 and TRBJ2-1; D perhaps matches TRBD1 (6 bases). CDR1 and CDR2 from the germline V gene are SGHTA and FQGTGA. The V gene lost 6 bases and the J gene lost 7 bases, with 16 bases spanning the gap. The CDR3 length is 14 residues. The CDR3 is CASRSTGYPNEQFF. The CDR3 nucleotides read TGTGCCAGCAGATCAACAGGGTACCCGAATGAGCAGTTCTTC. Filled out from reference TRBV7-3 and TRBJ2-1, the complete variable domain reads GAGVSQTPSNKVTEKGKYVELRCDPISGHTALYWYRQSLGQGPEFLIYFQGTGAADDSGLPNDRFFAVRPEGSVSTLKIQRTERGDSAVYLCASRSTGYPNEQFFGPGTRLTVL.

V gene TRBV28 combines with J gene TRBJ1-1, with D perhaps TRBD1 (6 bases). The CDR3 spans 14 residues. The V gene lost 4 bases and the J gene lost 1 base, with 10 bases spanning the gap. In germline, CDR1 is MDHEN, CDR2 SYDVKM. The CDR3 bases are TGTGCCAGCAGTTCGGGGGGCGAGAACACTGAAGCTTTCTTT. Protein: CASSSGGENTEAFF. Looking up the rest from reference TRBV28 and TRBJ1-1 gives the full variable domain: DVKVTQSSRYLVKRTGEKVFLECVQDMDHENMFWYRQDPGLGLRLIYFSYDVKMKEKGDIPEGYSVSREKKERFSLILESASTNQTSMYLCASSSGGENTEAFFGQGTRLTVV.

This sequence joins TRBV7-2 and TRBJ2-5; 12 positions match TRBD1. With 3 bases clipped from V and 4 bases from J, the junction kept 3 bases outside the gene matches. CDR1 and CDR2 (germline): SGHTA, FQGNSA. The CDR3 sequence is 15 residues long. The chain's CDR3 is CASSLGQGARETQYF. CDR3 bases: TGTGCCAGCAGCTTGGGACAGGGGGCACGAGAGACCCAGTACTTC.

The chain couples TRBV5-6 to TRBJ1-2; tentatively, D is TRBD1 (5 bases). Germline loops: CDR1 SGHDT, CDR2 YYEEEE. The CDR3 loop spans 15 amino acids. Trimming pared 3 bases from V and 4 bases from J, leaving 16 bases between. The CDR3 region is CASSSKSGGTYGYTF. CDR3 nucleotide sequence: TGTGCCAGCAGCTCGAAATCTGGGGGGACCTATGGCTACACCTTC. Full variable domain (missing parts from reference TRBV5-6 and TRBJ1-2): DAGVTQSPTHLIKTRGQQVTLRCSPKSGHDTVSWYQQALGQGPQFIFQYYEEEERQRGNFPDRFSGHQFPNYSSELNVNALLLGDSALYLCASSSKSGGTYGYTFGSGTRLTVV.

V usage is TRBV19 and J usage is TRBJ1-2, with TRBD1 matching 10 bases. This CDR3 contains 14 residues. V dropped 10 bases and J dropped 0; count of bases not matched to a gene: 5. The germline gives CDR1 LNHDA, CDR2 SQIVND (reference sequence). CDR3 nucleotide sequence: TGTGCCATTGGGACAGGGGTTTCTAACTATGGCTACACCTTC. Translating gives CAIGTGVSNYGYTF.

The gene calls are TRBV30 and TRBJ1-2, with D uncertain. Germline CDR1 and CDR2: GTSNPN and SVGIG (reference sequence). Trimming stripped 1 base from V and 7 bases from J, with 13 bases between. The CDR3 has 13 residues. The CDR3 DNA sequence: TGTGCCTGGAGTGACGGGAATCTTGTTGGCTACACCTTC. Protein product: CAWSDGNLVGYTF.

The chain carries TRBV5-1 and TRBJ2-3; D gene uncertain. The germline CDR1 and CDR2 sequences are SGHRS and YFSETQ. The CDR3 has 15 amino acids. V dropped 0 bases and J dropped 2 bases, with 10 bases sitting between them. For the CDR3, the DNA is TGCGCCAGCAGCTTGGTGCGCGGATTCACAGATACGCAGTATTTT. This gives the protein CASSLVRGFTDTQYF.

V and J are TRBV7-9 and TRBJ2-5; no clear D gene. The CDR3 is 13 amino acids. Per the germline V gene, CDR1 is SEHNR and CDR2 is FQNEAQ (reference sequence). The ends were cut back, 2 bases at V and 5 bases at J, with 9 bases in the middle. As DNA, the CDR3 is TGTGCCAGCAGCTTACTCTCCGGGGAGACCCAGTACTTC. This sequence encodes CASSLLSGETQYF.

This clone was recorded a few times. This chain uses TRBV20-1 with TRBJ2-7; weak D call: TRBD1 (5 bases). The V gene's germline CDR1 is DFQATT and CDR2 SNEGSKA (reference sequence). V lost 6 bases and J 3 bases, leaving 9 bases between the germline ends. The length of the CDR3 is 11 residues. The CDR3 loop reads CSASDSYEQYF. The CDR3 DNA reads as TGCAGTGCCTCAGACAGCTACGAGCAGTACTTC.

The chain is built from TRBV7-9 and TRBJ2-7, with D possibly TRBD2 on 6 matching bases. CDR3 size: 14 residues. Deletions cut 2 bases from V and 5 bases from J, with 13 bases between. CDR1 and CDR2 from the germline V gene are SEHNR and FQNEAQ (reference sequence). As DNA, the CDR3 is TGTGCCAGCAGCTTAATTAGCGGCCAGGACGAGCAGTACTTC. Its protein product is CASSLISGQDEQYF. The full variable domain, in which reference TRBV7-9 and TRBJ2-7 provide the parts outside the CDR3, is DTGVSQNPRHKITKRGQNVTFRCDPISEHNRLYWYRQTLGQGPEFLTYFQNEAQLEKSRLLSDRFSAERPKGSFSTLEIQRTEQGDSAMYLCASSLISGQDEQYFGPGTRLTVT.

The V gene is TRBV28, the J gene TRBJ2-4; weak D call: TRBD2 (7 bases). V lost 5 bases to trimming and J lost 1 base, with 12 bases between them. Germline V gene lookup returns CDR1 MDHEN and CDR2 SYDVKM. The CDR3 has 15 residues. DNA for the CDR3: TGTGCCAGCAGTCCGGAGGGGGGGGCCAAAAACATTCAGTACTTC. Translating it yields CASSPEGGAKNIQYF.

The chain is built from TRBV5-1 and TRBJ2-1, with 10 bases lining up with TRBD2. This CDR3 has 21 amino acids. V gave up 3 bases and J gave up 1 base; unmatched junction bases: 19. Germline V CDR1 and CDR2: SGHRS, YFSETQ. Here the CDR3 DNA reads TGCGCCAGCAGCTCGCACACCCGACTAGCGGGTTTGAGAGTGTCCTACAATGAGCAGTTCTTC. Residues: CASSSHTRLAGLRVSYNEQFF.

V usage is TRBV5-4 and J usage is TRBJ2-1; D may be TRBD2 (7 bases). Trimming pared 1 base from V and 8 bases from J, leaving 10 bases between. CDR1 is SGHNT, CDR2 YYREEE, per germline (reference sequence). This CDR3 has 13 residues. CDR3 coding DNA: TGTGCCAGCAGCTTGAGGGGGGGAGATGAGCAGTTCTTC. The encoded protein is CASSLRGGDEQFF.